Following are 6 T cell receptor beta chains from one sample sequenced in a study of T-cell reconstitution after alpha-beta-depleted transplantation in children. The authors prepared the TCRbeta library with unique molecular identifiers. MiXCR, applied by TCRdb to the PCR reads, yields one record per CDR3 protein. The table lists more than 200,000 distinct CDR3 sequences, 8.4% of them singletons. The starting material was PBMCs, mostly from graft donor cells, obtained 360 days after TCRalphabeta/CD19-depleted stem cell transplant. Receptors originate from a male patient aged 2-9 years who had a stem cell transplant for acute myeloid leukemia, so the T cells may come from the graft donor.

This clonotype was counted between two and nine times. The chain uses TRBV7-6 and TRBJ2-2; TRBD1 aligns across 8 bases. The CDR3 loop spans 17 amino acids. The trim removed 4 bases at V and 6 bases at J, leaving 13 bases unmatched. The germline gives CDR1 SGHVS, CDR2 FNYEAQ. In DNA, the CDR3 is TGTGCCAGCAGCTCTACTCCGGGACAGGCCCTGGCCGGGGAGCTGTTTTTT. This gives the protein CASSSTPGQALAGELFF.

This sequence joins TRBV7-2 and TRBJ2-5; no firm D call. V lost 2 bases and J lost 4, with 8 bases in between. This CDR3 is 13 amino acids long. CDR1 is SGHTA and CDR2 is FQGNSA in the germline V gene. In DNA, the CDR3 is TGTGCCAGCAGCTTAATGACTTTAGAGACCCAGTACTTC. Its translation is CASSLMTLETQYF. The full variable domain, completed using reference TRBV7-2 and TRBJ2-5, is GAGVSQSPSNKVTEKGKDVELRCDPISGHTALYWYRQSLGQGLEFLIYFQGNSAPDKSGLPSDRFSAERTGGSVSTLTIQRTQQEDSAVYLCASSLMTLETQYFGPGTRLLVL.

This clonotype was seen more than once but under ten times. The V gene is TRBV20-1, the J gene TRBJ1-1; TRBD1 is a possible D gene (5 bases). CDR1 and CDR2 (germline): DFQATT, SNEGSKA (reference sequence). The CDR3 sequence is 12 residues long. V was clipped by 6 bases and J by 7 bases, with 15 bases between them. The CDR3: CSASPSGGEAFF. The CDR3 nucleotides read TGCAGTGCGTCCCCAAGCGGGGGTGAAGCTTTCTTT.

The table lists this clonotype with many counts. The chain links TRBV13 to TRBJ2-3; the D gene is possibly TRBD2 (6 bases). V was clipped by 4 bases and J by 2 bases, with 10 bases between them. In germline, CDR1 is PRHDT, CDR2 FYEKMQ (reference sequence). The CDR3 sequence is 14 residues long. The CDR3 reads CASSYRDFTDTQYF. CDR3 in DNA: TGTGCCAGCAGCTACCGGGACTTCACAGATACGCAGTATTTT.

Details on this clonotype: Given a much more abundant clone one base away, this may be a read error. The CDR3 end shows no conserved phenylalanine or tryptophan, and so a read error is likely. The rearrangement joins TRBV12-3 or TRBV12-4 to TRBJ1-5, with a possible D match to TRBD1 (6 bases). The CDR3 contains 13 residues. Trimming pared 3 bases from V and 8 bases from J, leaving 11 bases between. In DNA, the CDR3 is TGTGCCAGCAGTTTTGGGGGCGCGAAGCCCCAGCATGTT. Its translation is CASSFGGAKPQHV.

This clonotype was detected a few times. The CDR3 protein is CSARVAGGVSETQYF. CDR3 coding DNA: TGCAGTGCTAGAGTTGCGGGAGGGGTTTCAGAGACCCAGTACTTC. The rearrangement uses TRBV20-1 and TRBJ2-5; 9 positions agree with TRBD2. J gave up 4 bases and V 1 base, and 7 bases lay outside the gene matches. Germline loops: CDR1 DFQATT, CDR2 SNEGSKA (reference sequence). The length of the CDR3 is 15 residues.